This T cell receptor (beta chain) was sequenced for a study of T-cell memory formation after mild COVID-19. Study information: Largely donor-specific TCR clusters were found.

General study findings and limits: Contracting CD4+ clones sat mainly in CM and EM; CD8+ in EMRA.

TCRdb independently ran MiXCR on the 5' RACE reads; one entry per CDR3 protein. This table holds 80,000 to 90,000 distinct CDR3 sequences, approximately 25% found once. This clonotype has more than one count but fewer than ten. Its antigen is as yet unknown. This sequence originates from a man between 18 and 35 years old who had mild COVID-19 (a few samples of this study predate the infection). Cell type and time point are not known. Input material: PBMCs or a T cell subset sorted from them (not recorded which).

The CDR3 sequence is CASSPRQTLNTEAFF. DNA of the CDR3: TGCGCCAGCAGCCCACGACAGACCTTGAACACTGAAGCTTTCTTT. The genes are TRBV4-1 and TRBJ1-1; D is possibly TRBD1 (5 bases). V was cut by 4 bases and J by 0 bases, with 12 bases left in between. Germline CDR1 is MGHRA and CDR2 is YSYEKL. The CDR3 contains 15 residues.